This is a list of T cell receptor beta chains from one sample in a study of T-cell reconstitution after alpha-beta-depleted transplantation in children. TCRdb processed the PCR reads anew with MiXCR; each CDR3 protein has one entry. The data show approximately 230,000 distinct CDR3 sequences, with over 20% seen just once and about 2.6% held by the top ten. The sample here was PBMCs, taken before TCRalphabeta/CD19-depleted stem cell transplant. The receptors were gathered from a girl under 10 years old with Fanconi anemia, due to receive a stem cell transplant. Each CDR3 is given with its conserved first and last residue. Each record gives: J gene, V gene, clone size, D gene, CDR3 DNA, CDR3 protein. D genes are given only for firm matches. Rows may omit the clone size; those that give it use once, few, many or a size class.

j_call: TRBJ2-1; v_call: TRBV15; clone_size: many; d_call: NA; cdr3_nt: TGTGCCACCAGCGCCGGCTACAATGAGCAGTTCTTC; cdr3_aa: CATSAGYNEQFF
j_call: TRBJ2-2; v_call: TRBV7-2; clone_size: NA; d_call: NA; cdr3_nt: TGTGCCAGCAGCTGGGGGACCGGGGAGCTGTTTTTT; cdr3_aa: CASSWGTGELFF
j_call: TRBJ2-1; v_call: TRBV29-1; clone_size: NA; d_call: TRBD2; cdr3_nt: TGCAGCGTCGACCCTTCTGAACTAGCGGGGGGCGTCGAGCAGTTCTTC; cdr3_aa: CSVDPSELAGGVEQFF
j_call: TRBJ2-3; v_call: TRBV6-1; clone_size: many; d_call: TRBD2; cdr3_nt: TGTGCCAGCAGTAAGACTAGCTCGTTCACAGATACGCAGTATTTT; cdr3_aa: CASSKTSSFTDTQYF
j_call: TRBJ2-1; v_call: TRBV6-2/TRBV6-3; clone_size: NA; d_call: NA; cdr3_nt: TGTGCCAGCACCGGCCTGAGCTCCTACAATGAGCAGTTCTTC; cdr3_aa: CASTGLSSYNEQFF
j_call: TRBJ2-6; v_call: TRBV12-3/TRBV12-4; clone_size: many; d_call: NA; cdr3_nt: TGTGCCAGCAGTTTGGGTGGGGCCAACGTCCTGACTTTC; cdr3_aa: CASSLGGANVLTF
j_call: TRBJ2-1; v_call: TRBV20-1; clone_size: NA; d_call: TRBD2; cdr3_nt: TGCAGTGCTACGGATAGCGGGAGGGCCTACAATGAGCAGTTCTTC; cdr3_aa: CSATDSGRAYNEQFF
j_call: TRBJ2-1; v_call: TRBV29-1; clone_size: once; d_call: NA; cdr3_nt: TGCAGCGCGCGGGACAGACATTACAATGAGGAGTTCTTC; cdr3_aa: CSARDRHYNEEFF
j_call: TRBJ1-5; v_call: TRBV3-1; clone_size: few; d_call: NA; cdr3_nt: TGTGCCAGCAGCCAAGGGAATTCGGGCAATCAGCCCCAGCATTTT; cdr3_aa: CASSQGNSGNQPQHF
j_call: TRBJ2-5; v_call: TRBV4-1; clone_size: many; d_call: NA; cdr3_nt: TGCGCCAGCAGCCAAGTATTGGGGCTAGCGAGAGAGACCCAGTACTTC; cdr3_aa: CASSQVLGLARETQYF
j_call: TRBJ1-3; v_call: TRBV29-1; clone_size: few; d_call: NA; cdr3_nt: TGCAGCTGCCACACTACCCCTGGAAACACCATATATTTT; cdr3_aa: CSCHTTPGNTIYF
j_call: TRBJ2-1; v_call: TRBV5-1; clone_size: many; d_call: NA; cdr3_nt: TGCGCCAGCAGCTTGGGACAGGTCGATGAGCAGTTCTTC; cdr3_aa: CASSLGQVDEQFF
j_call: TRBJ2-3; v_call: TRBV20-1; clone_size: NA; d_call: TRBD2; cdr3_nt: TGCAGTGCTACAGCGGGAGTCAGGGATACGCAGTATTTT; cdr3_aa: CSATAGVRDTQYF
j_call: TRBJ2-2; v_call: TRBV12-3/TRBV12-4; clone_size: many; d_call: NA; cdr3_nt: TGTGCCAGCAGTTTAGCGGGAGTTAACACCGGGGAGCTGTTTTTT; cdr3_aa: CASSLAGVNTGELFF
j_call: TRBJ2-1; v_call: TRBV28; clone_size: NA; d_call: NA; cdr3_nt: TGTGCCAGCAGTTTATTGGGCTCCGAGCAGTTCTTC; cdr3_aa: CASSLLGSEQFF
j_call: TRBJ2-1; v_call: TRBV5-1; clone_size: NA; d_call: TRBD2; cdr3_nt: TGCGCCAGCAGCTATACCGGGACTAGTTCCTACAATGAGCAGTTCTTC; cdr3_aa: CASSYTGTSSYNEQFF
j_call: TRBJ2-3; v_call: TRBV20-1; clone_size: few; d_call: NA; cdr3_nt: TGCAGTGCTAGAGGTAGTAGCGCCACGCAGTATTTT; cdr3_aa: CSARGSSATQYF
j_call: TRBJ1-2; v_call: TRBV27; clone_size: many; d_call: NA; cdr3_nt: TGTGCCAGCAGTCATGGGGGGTATGGCTACACCTTC; cdr3_aa: CASSHGGYGYTF
j_call: TRBJ2-1; v_call: TRBV4-1; clone_size: few; d_call: NA; cdr3_nt: TGCGCCAGCAGCCAAGTATCAGAATTCAATGAGCAGTTCTTC; cdr3_aa: CASSQVSEFNEQFF
j_call: TRBJ2-3; v_call: TRBV10-1; clone_size: NA; d_call: NA; cdr3_nt: TGCGCCAGCAGTGGAGGTACAGCCGGCCCTACGCAGTATTTT; cdr3_aa: CASSGGTAGPTQYF
j_call: TRBJ2-1; v_call: TRBV7-2; clone_size: few; d_call: TRBD1; cdr3_nt: TGTGCCAGCAGCCAAGACAGGGGGCGCTACAATGAGCAGTTCTTC; cdr3_aa: CASSQDRGRYNEQFF
j_call: TRBJ2-1; v_call: TRBV5-1; clone_size: many; d_call: NA; cdr3_nt: TGCGCCAGCAGCTTGGGAGTGGGAACCTACAATGAGCAGTTCTTC; cdr3_aa: CASSLGVGTYNEQFF
j_call: TRBJ2-3; v_call: TRBV12-3/TRBV12-4; clone_size: many; d_call: NA; cdr3_nt: TGTGCCAGCAGTTTAGCGCCAGATACGCAGTATTTT; cdr3_aa: CASSLAPDTQYF
j_call: TRBJ2-3; v_call: TRBV29-1; clone_size: few; d_call: NA; cdr3_nt: TGCAGCGTTGAAGATCTCGGGACCCCTAGCACAGATACGCAGTATTTT; cdr3_aa: CSVEDLGTPSTDTQYF
j_call: TRBJ1-2; v_call: TRBV6-1; clone_size: few; d_call: TRBD1; cdr3_nt: TGTGCCAGCAGACGGACAGGGGGCTATGGCTACACCTTC; cdr3_aa: CASRRTGGYGYTF
j_call: TRBJ1-5; v_call: TRBV29-1; clone_size: many; d_call: NA; cdr3_nt: TGCAGCGTTGCCGCGGGCCCCAATCAGCCCCAGCATTTT; cdr3_aa: CSVAAGPNQPQHF
j_call: TRBJ2-2; v_call: TRBV18; clone_size: few; d_call: TRBD1; cdr3_nt: TGTGCCAGCTCACCACTGGGACAGGGAATCGGGGAGCTGTTTTTT; cdr3_aa: CASSPLGQGIGELFF
j_call: TRBJ2-5; v_call: TRBV20-1; clone_size: NA; d_call: TRBD2; cdr3_nt: TGCAGTGCTCCCCGGACTAGCGGGAGGGCCAGGGAGACCCAGTACTTC; cdr3_aa: CSAPRTSGRARETQYF
j_call: TRBJ2-7; v_call: TRBV5-6; clone_size: many; d_call: NA; cdr3_nt: TGTGCCAGCAGCTTGGGGGGAGGAGTCTACGAGCAGTACTTC; cdr3_aa: CASSLGGGVYEQYF
j_call: TRBJ1-6; v_call: TRBV20-1; clone_size: NA; d_call: NA; cdr3_nt: TGCAGTGCTTTTCACAGGTACCCCGAACTCCACTTT; cdr3_aa: CSAFHRYPELHF
j_call: TRBJ1-5; v_call: TRBV6-5; clone_size: many; d_call: NA; cdr3_nt: TGTGCCAGCAGTTACTCGGCAGAAATTAATCAGCCCCAGCATTTT; cdr3_aa: CASSYSAEINQPQHF
j_call: TRBJ2-3; v_call: TRBV20-1; clone_size: many; d_call: TRBD1; cdr3_nt: TGCAGTGCTTCGGGACAGGGGGCCAGCAAAGATACGCAGTATTTT; cdr3_aa: CSASGQGASKDTQYF
j_call: TRBJ2-1; v_call: TRBV9; clone_size: many; d_call: TRBD2; cdr3_nt: TGTGCCAGCAGCGTGGGGGGGACCCTTTACAATGAGCAGTTCTTC; cdr3_aa: CASSVGGTLYNEQFF
j_call: TRBJ2-7; v_call: TRBV6-5; clone_size: NA; d_call: TRBD2; cdr3_nt: TGTGCCAGCAGGTATCTCCTAGCGGACGTTTACGAGCAGTACTTC; cdr3_aa: CASRYLLADVYEQYF
j_call: TRBJ2-1; v_call: TRBV6-1; clone_size: NA; d_call: TRBD2; cdr3_nt: TGTGCCAGCAGTGAACCCGGACTAGCGGGAAATGAGCAGTTCTTC; cdr3_aa: CASSEPGLAGNEQFF
j_call: TRBJ2-5; v_call: TRBV20-1; clone_size: once; d_call: NA; cdr3_nt: TGCAGTGCTAGTATTTATCAAGAGACCCAGTACTTC; cdr3_aa: CSASIYQETQYF
j_call: TRBJ2-5; v_call: TRBV12-3/TRBV12-4; clone_size: NA; d_call: TRBD1; cdr3_nt: TGTGCCAGCAGAAGGACAGGGCGAGAGACCCAGTACTTC; cdr3_aa: CASRRTGRETQYF
j_call: TRBJ2-7; v_call: TRBV28; clone_size: many; d_call: NA; cdr3_nt: TGTGCCAGCAGTTTTTGGTTGGCAGACTCCTACGAGCAGTACTTC; cdr3_aa: CASSFWLADSYEQYF
j_call: TRBJ2-7; v_call: TRBV20-1; clone_size: NA; d_call: NA; cdr3_nt: TGCAGTGCTACTTTCCGGGCCGCCTCCTACGAGCAGTACTTC; cdr3_aa: CSATFRAASYEQYF
j_call: TRBJ2-1; v_call: TRBV5-1; clone_size: NA; d_call: NA; cdr3_nt: TGCGCCAGCAGCTTGTCACTAGCCTATGAGCAGTTCTTC; cdr3_aa: CASSLSLAYEQFF
j_call: TRBJ1-1; v_call: TRBV29-1; clone_size: many; d_call: NA; cdr3_nt: TGCAGCGTTGCAGGGGACGGTGAAGCTTTCTTT; cdr3_aa: CSVAGDGEAFF
j_call: TRBJ2-1; v_call: TRBV16; clone_size: NA; d_call: TRBD1; cdr3_nt: TGTGCCAGCAGCCCGGACAGGGGGCTGGGGTCCAATGAGCAGTTCTTC; cdr3_aa: CASSPDRGLGSNEQFF
j_call: TRBJ1-2; v_call: TRBV20-1; clone_size: many; d_call: NA; cdr3_nt: TGCAGTGCTGATTTGTGGGGGGTAACTAACTATGGCTACACCTTC; cdr3_aa: CSADLWGVTNYGYTF
j_call: TRBJ2-2; v_call: TRBV5-6; clone_size: many; d_call: NA; cdr3_nt: TGTGCCAGCAGCTTGGCCGCAGACACCGGGGAGCTGTTTTTT; cdr3_aa: CASSLAADTGELFF
j_call: TRBJ2-1; v_call: TRBV29-1; clone_size: NA; d_call: NA; cdr3_nt: TGCAGCGTGCTAGCATACAGCTCCTACAATGAGCAGTTCTTC; cdr3_aa: CSVLAYSSYNEQFF